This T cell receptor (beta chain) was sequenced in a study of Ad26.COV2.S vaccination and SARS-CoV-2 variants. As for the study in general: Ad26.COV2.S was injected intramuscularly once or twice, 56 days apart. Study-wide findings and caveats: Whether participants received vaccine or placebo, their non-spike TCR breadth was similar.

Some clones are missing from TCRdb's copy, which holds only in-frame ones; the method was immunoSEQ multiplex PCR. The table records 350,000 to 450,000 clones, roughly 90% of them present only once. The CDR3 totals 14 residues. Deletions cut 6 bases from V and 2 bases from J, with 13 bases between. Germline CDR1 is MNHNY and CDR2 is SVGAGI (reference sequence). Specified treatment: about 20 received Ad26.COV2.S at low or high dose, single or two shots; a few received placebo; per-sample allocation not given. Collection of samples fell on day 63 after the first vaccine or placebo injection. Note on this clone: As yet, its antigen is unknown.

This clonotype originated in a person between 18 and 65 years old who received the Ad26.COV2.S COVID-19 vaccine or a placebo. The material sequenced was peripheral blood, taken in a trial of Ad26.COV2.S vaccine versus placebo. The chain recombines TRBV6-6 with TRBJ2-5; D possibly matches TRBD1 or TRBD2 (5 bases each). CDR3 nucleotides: TGTGCCAGCAGGGGAACCGGGGCTCAAGAGACCCAGTACTTC. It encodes CASRGTGAQETQYF.